This T cell receptor (beta chain) was profiled in a study of CXCR3-negative and CXCR3-positive naive CD8 T cells. Study-level information: Every library held about 1.5 +/- 0.3 million TRB reads, and the total came to roughly 150 million.

The TRB libraries of cDNA were built by UMI-labeled 5' RACE. TCRdb reanalyzed the 5' RACE reads, giving one entry per CDR3 protein sequence and no DNA. This repertoire includes 45,000 to 55,000 distinct CDR3 sequences. The CDR3 is made up of 13 amino acids. The germline V gene has CDR1 MNHNY and CDR2 SVGAGI (reference sequence). The sorter processed each CD8+ T cell subset in triplicate at 280,000 or so cells apiece. V gene TRBV6-6 combines with J gene TRBJ2-1; TCRdb's D call of TRBD2 is untestable without DNA. The sample was memory CD8+ T cells from blood. This clonotype was obtained from a human donor in good health. Some clones in this sample may be carry-over from other donors' samples. The CDR3 protein is CASTLTSGGAEFF.